The rows below give T cell receptor beta chains drawn from one sample of a study of blood T cell repertoires in COVID-19. Here immunoSEQ multiplex PCR was the method, and the copy in TCRdb shows in-frame clones only, minus some. The sample shows approximately 92,000 clones, approximately 82% of them seen only once. Sequenced material: peripheral blood. The origin of the receptors is a man aged 60 to 69 with acute or convalescent COVID-19. CDR3s leave out the opening cysteine and the closing phenylalanine or tryptophan. Fields, in order: CDR3 protein, clone size, V gene. Clone size appears in some rows only: once, few, many, or a class for an expanded clone.

CDR3 protein: ASSQEANRGYGYT
clone size: once
V gene: TRBV4-2

CDR3 protein: ASRRSGTKDGELF
clone size: .
V gene: TRBV27

CDR3 protein: ASSTQATNEKLF
clone size: .
V gene: TRBV19

CDR3 protein: ASSLGGVEETQY
clone size: .
V gene: TRBV5-4

CDR3 protein: AVQGPFGEKLF
clone size: once
V gene: TRBV28

CDR3 protein: ASSYSRNTGELF
clone size: .
V gene: TRBV6-5

CDR3 protein: ASSQVTSGTAKNIQY
clone size: .
V gene: TRBV4-1

CDR3 protein: ASSPGLATGELF
clone size: .
V gene: TRBV9

CDR3 protein: ASSLSGQGYTEAF
clone size: once
V gene: TRBV7-3

CDR3 protein: ASSTRRDSTDTQY
clone size: .
V gene: TRBV11-2

CDR3 protein: ASSPLGTSPYGEQF
clone size: .
V gene: TRBV18

CDR3 protein: ASSQSLGTRSNEQF
clone size: .
V gene: TRBV3-1/TRBV3-2

CDR3 protein: ASSPRRVLNTEAF
clone size: .
V gene: TRBV7-2

CDR3 protein: ASSQLGVSGNTIY
clone size: .
V gene: TRBV6-6

CDR3 protein: ASSLLSSQETQY
clone size: few
V gene: TRBV5-1

CDR3 protein: ASSIGRGQIYGYT
clone size: .
V gene: TRBV19

CDR3 protein: ATSDLWRGQAGELF
clone size: .
V gene: TRBV24-1

CDR3 protein: ASSTNPGQKFNYGYT
clone size: .
V gene: TRBV5-5

CDR3 protein: AIGQSPPTGYT
clone size: .
V gene: TRBV2

CDR3 protein: ASRPGQNTEAF
clone size: .
V gene: TRBV28

CDR3 protein: ASRWTTGNNSPLH
clone size: .
V gene: TRBV6-2/TRBV6-3

CDR3 protein: SASLVGARVSPLH
clone size: .
V gene: TRBV20-1

CDR3 protein: ASSFLARGPHEQY
clone size: once
V gene: TRBV27

CDR3 protein: ASSSGTANHNEQF
clone size: .
V gene: TRBV5-1

CDR3 protein: ASSLLASGRGVTQY
clone size: few
V gene: TRBV7-9

CDR3 protein: ASGGGDRSYNEQF
clone size: .
V gene: TRBV12-5

CDR3 protein: ASSIGLANNEQF
clone size: .
V gene: TRBV19